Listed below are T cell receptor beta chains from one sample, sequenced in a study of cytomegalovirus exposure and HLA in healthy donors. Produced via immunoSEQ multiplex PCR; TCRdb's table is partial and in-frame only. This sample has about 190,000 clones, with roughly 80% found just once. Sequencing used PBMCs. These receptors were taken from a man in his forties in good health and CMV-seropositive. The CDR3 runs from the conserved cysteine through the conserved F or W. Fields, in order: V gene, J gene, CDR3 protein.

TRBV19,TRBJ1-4,CASSILQGASEKLFF
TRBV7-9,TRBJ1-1,CASSYPGTGLTEAFF
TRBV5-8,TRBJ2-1,CASSPVIGGEQFF
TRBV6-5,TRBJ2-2,CASSYGGRATGELFF
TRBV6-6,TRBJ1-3,CASSPRGKPGNTIYF
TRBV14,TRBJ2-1,CASSQAKLAGGRREQFF
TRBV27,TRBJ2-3,CASSLQGLAGGSTDTQYF
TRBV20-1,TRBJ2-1,CSASSGDRQFF
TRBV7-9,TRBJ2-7,CASTRASGNYEQYF
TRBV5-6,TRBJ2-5,CASSETGTVETQYF
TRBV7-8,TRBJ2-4,CASSLGSADIQYF
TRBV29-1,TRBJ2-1,CSVHGSVGEQFF
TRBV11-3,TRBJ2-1,CASSPYRGGNEQFF
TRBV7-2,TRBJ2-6,CASSLFWASGANVLTF
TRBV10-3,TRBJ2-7,CAISDALAGWEQYF
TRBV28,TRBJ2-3,CASSSYRTGDTQYF
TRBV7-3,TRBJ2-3,CASSLLAGPSTDTQYF
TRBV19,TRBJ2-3,CASSTGQATDTQYF
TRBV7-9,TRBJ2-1,CASSPPTGTGGFNEQFF
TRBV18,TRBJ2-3,CASSLSVRTDTQYF
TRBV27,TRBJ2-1,CASSKLAGGNEQFF
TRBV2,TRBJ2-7,CASSEVAVYEQYF
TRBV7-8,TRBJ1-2,CASSLGGDYGYTF
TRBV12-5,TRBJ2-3,CASGSYGADSTDTQYF
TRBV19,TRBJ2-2,CASSRASGRMGTGELFF
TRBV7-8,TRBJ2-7,CASRLEGEYSVGEQYF
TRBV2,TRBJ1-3,CASNLRSSGNTIYF
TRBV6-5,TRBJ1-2,CASSQPGQGRYGYTF
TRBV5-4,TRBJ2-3,CASSLGEGVTGDTQYF
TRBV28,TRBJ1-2,CASRVGTADGYTF
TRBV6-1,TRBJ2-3,CASSEAGGVRRADTQYF
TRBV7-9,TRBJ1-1,CASSLTGGYSNTEAFF
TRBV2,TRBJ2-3,CASSELGTHTQYF
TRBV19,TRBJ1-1,CASSRVTGALEAFF
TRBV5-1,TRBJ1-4,CASSLGVSGEKLFF
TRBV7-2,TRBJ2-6,CASSLRAGNKGSGANVLTF
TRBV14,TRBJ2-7,CASSPGQAKLIYEQYF
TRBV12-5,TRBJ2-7,CANGLDVLGGWSYEQYF
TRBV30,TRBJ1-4,CAWSFSGLLEKLFF
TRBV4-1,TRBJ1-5,CASSQEGGKGASNQPQHF
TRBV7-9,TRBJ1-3,CASSLALRVGGNTIYF
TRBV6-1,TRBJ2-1,CASSPLPPSEQFF
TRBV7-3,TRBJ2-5,CASSLGLAPPETQYF
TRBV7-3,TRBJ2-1,CASSLPDLGPNEQFF
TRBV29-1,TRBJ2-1,CSVEGGTSVHNEQFF
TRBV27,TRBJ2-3,CASSFTRGLAGAPDTQYF
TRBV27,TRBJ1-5,CASSRGQGGRQPQHF